The rows below give T cell receptor beta chains drawn from one sample of a study of control samples from healthy donors and cancer patients. Sequenced by immunoSEQ multiplex PCR; TCRdb stores in-frame clones only, minus some. The data show under 85,000 clones, approximately 82% seen once. Sequencing was carried out using PBMCs. The receptors were gathered from a man between 60 and 70 years old with head and neck cancer. Both conserved end residues are part of each CDR3. The D gene is left open where the match is weak. Clone size is not always given. Where it is, it says once, few, many or a class for expanded clones.

>TRBJ2-7|TRBD1|TRBV27|NA
CASRAGQGAGYEQYF
TGTGCCAGCAGAGCGGGACAGGGGGCCGGCTACGAGCAGTACTTC
>TRBJ1-3|NA|TRBV30|NA
CAWNRGERNTIYF
TGTGCCTGGAATCGCGGGGAGAGAAACACCATATATTTT
>TRBJ2-3|NA|TRBV5-1|once
CASSFEGTDTQYF
TGCGCCAGCAGCTTCGAGGGCACAGATACGCAGTATTTT
>TRBJ2-1|NA|TRBV5-1|NA
CASSFDGPPLNEQFF
TGCGCCAGCAGCTTCGACGGGCCACCCTTAAATGAGCAGTTCTTC
>TRBJ2-7|NA|TRBV5-1|NA
CASSLIEASYEQYF
TGCGCCAGCAGCTTAATTGAGGCCTCCTACGAGCAGTACTTC
>TRBJ2-7|TRBD2|TRBV3-1/TRBV3-2|NA
CASSPGLADAYEQYF
TGTGCCAGCAGCCCGGGACTAGCGGACGCCTACGAGCAGTACTTC
>TRBJ2-1|TRBD1|TRBV5-1|NA
CASSVQGAVNEQFF
TGCGCCAGCAGCGTACAGGGGGCGGTGAATGAGCAGTTCTTC
>TRBJ1-2|NA|TRBV15|NA
CATSEGKYGYTF
TGTGCCACCAGCGAGGGGAAGTATGGCTACACCTTC
>TRBJ2-3|NA|TRBV20-1|NA
CSAGESDTQYF
TGCAGTGCTGGTGAATCTGATACGCAGTATTTT
>TRBJ1-1|NA|TRBV11-3|few
CASSLGGTATEAFF
TGTGCCAGCAGCTTAGGCGGGACGGCCACTGAAGCTTTCTTT
>TRBJ1-3|TRBD1|TRBV28|NA
CASSTQGPRAFRTGNTIYF
TGTGCCAGCAGCACACAGGGGCCAAGGGCGTTTAGGACTGGAAACACCATATATTTT
>TRBJ1-2|NA|TRBV6-1|NA
CASSEAPGLVPGYTF
TGTGCCAGCAGTGAAGCGCCGGGACTTGTCCCTGGCTACACCTTC
>TRBJ2-7|NA|TRBV2|NA
CASGKGSYEQYF
TGTGCCAGCGGTAAGGGGTCGTACGAGCAGTACTTC
>TRBJ2-3|TRBD2|TRBV25-1|NA
CASSLSGDTQYF
TGTGCCAGCAGCCTTAGCGGGGATACGCAGTATTTT
>TRBJ2-7|TRBD2|TRBV30|NA
CAWSRLAEHEQYF
TGTGCCTGGAGCAGGCTAGCGGAGCACGAGCAGTACTTC
>TRBJ1-5|TRBD1|TRBV7-9|NA
CAVSGGMSNQPQHF
TGTGCCGTCTCAGGGGGGATGAGCAATCAGCCCCAGCATTTT
>TRBJ1-1|NA|TRBV3-1/TRBV3-2|few
CASSQERSFNTEAFF
TGTGCCAGCAGCCAAGAACGGTCTTTTAACACTGAAGCTTTCTTT
>TRBJ2-5|TRBD2|TRBV2|NA
CASNILANQETQYF
TGTGCCAGCAACATACTAGCGAACCAAGAGACCCAGTACTTC
>TRBJ2-7|NA|TRBV27|NA
CASSVRATYEQYF
TGTGCCAGCAGCGTGAGGGCTACCTACGAGCAGTACTTC
>TRBJ2-2|NA|TRBV5-1|NA
CASRWQGEAGELFF
TGCGCCAGCAGGTGGCAGGGTGAAGCCGGGGAGCTGTTTTTT
>TRBJ2-6|NA|TRBV14|NA
CASSPPPARGANVLTF
TGTGCCAGCAGCCCGCCCCCGGCGCGAGGGGCCAACGTCCTGACTTTC
>TRBJ2-7|NA|TRBV24-1|NA
CATSDLSGSVSYEQYF
TGTGCCACCAGTGATTTGTCCGGGTCCGTCTCCTACGAGCAGTACTTC